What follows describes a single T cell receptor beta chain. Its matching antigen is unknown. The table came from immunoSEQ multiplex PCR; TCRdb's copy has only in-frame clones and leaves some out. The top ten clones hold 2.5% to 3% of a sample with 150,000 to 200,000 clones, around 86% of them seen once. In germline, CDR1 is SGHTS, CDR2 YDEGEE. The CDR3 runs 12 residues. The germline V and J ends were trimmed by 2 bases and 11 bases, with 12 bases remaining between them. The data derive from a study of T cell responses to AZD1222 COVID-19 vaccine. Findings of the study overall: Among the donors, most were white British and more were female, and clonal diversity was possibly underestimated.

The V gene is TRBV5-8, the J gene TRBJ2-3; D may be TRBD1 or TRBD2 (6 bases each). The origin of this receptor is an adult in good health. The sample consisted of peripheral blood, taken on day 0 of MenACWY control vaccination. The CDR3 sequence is CASSFGGLMQYF. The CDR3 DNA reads TGTGCCAGCAGCTTTGGGGGGCTGATGCAGTATTTT.